The subject of this entry is one TCR beta chain. These data are taken from a study of cytotoxic CD8 clonotypes in ibrutinib-treated CLL. The overall study: By median about 69 months, about 12 had progressed and about 15 stayed remitted; responses had been 2 complete and approximately 24 partial.

The planned depth of sequencing spanned 1 in 200,000 to 1 in 1 million T cells. Clones were read by immunoSEQ multiplex PCR, and TCRdb kept only the in-frame ones, dropping some. This table holds around 160,000 clones, 70% to 85% found once. This sequence originates from a human donor with chronic lymphocytic leukemia. Specimen: PBMCs, collected after 12 months of ibrutinib treatment.

The chain's CDR3 is CASSLGPGDGYTF. The DNA of the CDR3 is TGTGCCAGCAGCTTGGGTCCAGGGGATGGCTACACCTTC. The chain recombines TRBV5-5 with TRBJ1-2; possible D gene TRBD1, 6 bases. Germline V gives CDR1 SGHKS, CDR2 YYEKEE (reference sequence). The V end lost 0 bases, the J end lost 6 bases, and 9 bases lay between the germline ends. There are 13 residues in the CDR3. Filled out from reference TRBV5-5 and TRBJ1-2, the complete variable domain reads DAGVTQSPTHLIKTRGQQVTLRCSPISGHKSVSWYQQVLGQGPQFIFQYYEKEERGRGNFPDRFSARQFPNYSSELNVNALLLGDSALYLCASSLGPGDGYTFGSGTRLTVV.